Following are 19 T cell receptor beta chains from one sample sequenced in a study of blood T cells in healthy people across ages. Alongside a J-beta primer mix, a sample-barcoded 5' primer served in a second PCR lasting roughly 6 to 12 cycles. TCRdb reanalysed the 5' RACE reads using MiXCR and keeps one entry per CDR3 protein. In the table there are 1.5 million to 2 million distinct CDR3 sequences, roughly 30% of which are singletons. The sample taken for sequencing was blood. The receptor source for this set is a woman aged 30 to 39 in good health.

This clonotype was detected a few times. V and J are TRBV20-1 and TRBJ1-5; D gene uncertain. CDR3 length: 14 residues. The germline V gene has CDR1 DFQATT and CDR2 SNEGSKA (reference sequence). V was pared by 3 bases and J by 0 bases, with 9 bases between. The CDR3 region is CSASRDLSNQPQHF. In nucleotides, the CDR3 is TGCAGTGCTAGTAGAGACCTTAGCAATCAGCCCCAGCATTTT.

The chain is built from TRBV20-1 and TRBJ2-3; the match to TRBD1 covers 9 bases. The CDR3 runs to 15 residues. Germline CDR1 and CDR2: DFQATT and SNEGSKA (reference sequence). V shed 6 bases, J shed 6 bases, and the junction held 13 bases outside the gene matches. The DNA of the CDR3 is TGCAGTGCGCCCGGCGGGACAGGGTTTGAGGATACGCAGTATTTT. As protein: CSAPGGTGFEDTQYF.

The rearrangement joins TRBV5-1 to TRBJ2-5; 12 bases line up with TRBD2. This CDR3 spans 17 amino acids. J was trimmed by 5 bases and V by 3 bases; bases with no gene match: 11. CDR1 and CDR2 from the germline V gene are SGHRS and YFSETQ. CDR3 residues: CASSSLPSGGADETQYF. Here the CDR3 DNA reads TGCGCCAGCAGCTCGTTACCTAGCGGGGGGGCTGATGAGACCCAGTACTTC.

CDR3: CASSSYLPGQGYEQYF. The CDR3 DNA reads TGCGCCAGCAGCTCCTACCTGCCGGGACAGGGCTACGAGCAGTACTTC. This rearrangement joins TRBV5-1 to TRBJ2-7, with 9 positions matching TRBD1. With V trimmed by 3 bases and J by 3 bases, 10 bases remained unmatched. The CDR3 runs 16 residues. Germline CDR1 reads SGHRS; CDR2 reads YFSETQ.

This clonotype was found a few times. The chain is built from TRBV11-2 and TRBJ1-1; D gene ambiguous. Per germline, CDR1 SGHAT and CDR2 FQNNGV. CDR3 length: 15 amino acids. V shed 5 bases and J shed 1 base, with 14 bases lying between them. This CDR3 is CASSLKWAGNTEAFF. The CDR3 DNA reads TGTGCCAGCAGCCTAAAGTGGGCAGGGAACACTGAAGCTTTCTTT.

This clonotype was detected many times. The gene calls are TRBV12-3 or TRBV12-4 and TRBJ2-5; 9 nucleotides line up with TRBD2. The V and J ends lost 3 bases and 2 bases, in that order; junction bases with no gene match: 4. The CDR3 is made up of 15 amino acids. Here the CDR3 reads CASSFRLAAQETQYF. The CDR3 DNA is TGTGCCAGCAGTTTTAGACTAGCGGCGCAAGAGACCCAGTACTTC.

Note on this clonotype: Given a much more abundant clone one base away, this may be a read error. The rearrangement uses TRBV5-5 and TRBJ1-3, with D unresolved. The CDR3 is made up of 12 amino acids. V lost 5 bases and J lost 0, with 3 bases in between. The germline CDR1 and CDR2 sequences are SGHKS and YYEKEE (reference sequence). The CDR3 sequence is CASRFSGNTIYF. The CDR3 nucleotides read TGTGCCAGCAGATTCTCTGGAAACACCATATATTTT.

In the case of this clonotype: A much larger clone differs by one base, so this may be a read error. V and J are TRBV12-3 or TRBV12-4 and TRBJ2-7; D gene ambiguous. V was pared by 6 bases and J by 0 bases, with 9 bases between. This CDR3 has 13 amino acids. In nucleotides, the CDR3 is TGTGCCAGCAGAGGTTACACCTCCTACGAGCAGTACTTC. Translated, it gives CASRGYTSYEQYF.

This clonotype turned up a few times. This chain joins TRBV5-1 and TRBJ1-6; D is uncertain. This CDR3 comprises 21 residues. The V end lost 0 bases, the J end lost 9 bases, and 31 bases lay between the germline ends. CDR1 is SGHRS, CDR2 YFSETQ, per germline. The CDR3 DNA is TGCGCCAGCAGCTTGGTAAGCACGTCCATTGATAATAGACCTCCAGCTTCACCCCTCCACTTT. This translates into CASSLVSTSIDNRPPASPLHF.

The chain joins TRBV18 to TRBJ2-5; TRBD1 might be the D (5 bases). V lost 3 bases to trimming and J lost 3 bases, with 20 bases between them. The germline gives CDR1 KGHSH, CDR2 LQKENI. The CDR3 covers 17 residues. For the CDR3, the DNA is TGTGCCAGCTCACCGAATCTAGGGGCAGCCCGGGAAGAGACCCAGTACTTC. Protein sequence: CASSPNLGAAREETQYF.

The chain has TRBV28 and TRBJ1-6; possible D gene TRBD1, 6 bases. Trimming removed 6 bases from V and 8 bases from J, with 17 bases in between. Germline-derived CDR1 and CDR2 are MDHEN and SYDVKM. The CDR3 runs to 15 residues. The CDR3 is CASRWGGRSDSPLHF. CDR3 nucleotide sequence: TGTGCCAGCAGATGGGGGGGGCGAAGTGATTCACCCCTCCACTTT. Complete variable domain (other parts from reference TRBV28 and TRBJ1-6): DVKVTQSSRYLVKRTGEKVFLECVQDMDHENMFWYRQDPGLGLRLIYFSYDVKMKEKGDIPEGYSVSREKKERFSLILESASTNQTSMYLCASRWGGRSDSPLHFGNGTRLTVT.

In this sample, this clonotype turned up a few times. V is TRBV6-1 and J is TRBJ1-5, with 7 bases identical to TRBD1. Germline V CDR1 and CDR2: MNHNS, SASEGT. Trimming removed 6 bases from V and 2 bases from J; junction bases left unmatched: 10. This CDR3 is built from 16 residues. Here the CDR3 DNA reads TGTGCCAGCAGGGGGGAGGGGGCCGCCCGCAATCAGCCCCAGCATTTT. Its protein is CASRGEGAARNQPQHF.

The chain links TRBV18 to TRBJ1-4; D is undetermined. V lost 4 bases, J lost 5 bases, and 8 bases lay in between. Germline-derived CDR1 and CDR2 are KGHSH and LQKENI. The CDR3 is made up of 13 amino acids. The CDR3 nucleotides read TGTGCCAGCTCACGGGGAATCAATGAAAAACTGTTTTTT. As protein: CASSRGINEKLFF.

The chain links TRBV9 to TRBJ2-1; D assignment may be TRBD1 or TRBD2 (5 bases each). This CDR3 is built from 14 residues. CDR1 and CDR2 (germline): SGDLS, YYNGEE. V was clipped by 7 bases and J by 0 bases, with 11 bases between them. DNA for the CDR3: TGTGCCAGCCATGGGGGTAGCTCCTACAATGAGCAGTTCTTC. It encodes CASHGGSSYNEQFF.

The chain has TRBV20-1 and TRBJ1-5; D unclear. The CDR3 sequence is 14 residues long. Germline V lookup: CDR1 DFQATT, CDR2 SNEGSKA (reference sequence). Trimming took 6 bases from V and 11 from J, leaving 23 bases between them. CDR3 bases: TGCAGTGCCGGGCTAGCGAGGTACCAAGAGACCCAGCATTTT. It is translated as CSAGLARYQETQHF.

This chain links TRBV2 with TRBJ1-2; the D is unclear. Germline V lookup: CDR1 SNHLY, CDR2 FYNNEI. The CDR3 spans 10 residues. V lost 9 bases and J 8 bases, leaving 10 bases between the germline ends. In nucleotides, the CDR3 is TGTGCCAGTAGTAAAGAAGGCTACACCTTC. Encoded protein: CASSKEGYTF.

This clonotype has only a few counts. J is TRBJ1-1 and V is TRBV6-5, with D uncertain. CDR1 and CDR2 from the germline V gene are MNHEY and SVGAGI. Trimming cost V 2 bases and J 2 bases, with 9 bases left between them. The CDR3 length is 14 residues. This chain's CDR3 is CASSYGLANTEAFF. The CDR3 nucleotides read TGTGCCAGCAGTTACGGTTTGGCCAACACTGAAGCTTTCTTT.

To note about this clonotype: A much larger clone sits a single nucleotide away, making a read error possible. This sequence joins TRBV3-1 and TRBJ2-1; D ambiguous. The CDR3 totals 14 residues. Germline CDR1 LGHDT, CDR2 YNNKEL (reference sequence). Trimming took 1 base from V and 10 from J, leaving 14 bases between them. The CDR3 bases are TGTGCCAGCAGCCAAGGGCAGGAGAACTACGAGCAGTTCTTC. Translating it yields CASSQGQENYEQFF.

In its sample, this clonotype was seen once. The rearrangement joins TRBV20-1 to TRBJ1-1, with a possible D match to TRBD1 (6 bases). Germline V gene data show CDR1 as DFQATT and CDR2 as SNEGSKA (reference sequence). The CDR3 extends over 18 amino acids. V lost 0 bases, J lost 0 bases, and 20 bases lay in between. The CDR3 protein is CSAREATGSLALNTEAFF. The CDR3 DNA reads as TGCAGTGCTAGAGAGGCCACAGGGTCCTTGGCGTTGAACACTGAAGCTTTCTTT.